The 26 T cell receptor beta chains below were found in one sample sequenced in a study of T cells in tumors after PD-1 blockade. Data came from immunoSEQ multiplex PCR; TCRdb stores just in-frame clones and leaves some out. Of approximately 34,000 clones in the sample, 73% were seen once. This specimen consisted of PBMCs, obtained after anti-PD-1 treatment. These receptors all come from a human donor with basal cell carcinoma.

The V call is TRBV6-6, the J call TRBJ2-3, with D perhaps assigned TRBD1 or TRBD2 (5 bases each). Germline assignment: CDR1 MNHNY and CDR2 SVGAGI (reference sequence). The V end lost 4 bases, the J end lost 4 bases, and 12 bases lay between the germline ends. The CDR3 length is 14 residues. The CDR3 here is CASSSARGADTQYF. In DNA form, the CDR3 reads TGTGCCAGCAGTTCAGCGAGGGGCGCAGATACGCAGTATTTT.

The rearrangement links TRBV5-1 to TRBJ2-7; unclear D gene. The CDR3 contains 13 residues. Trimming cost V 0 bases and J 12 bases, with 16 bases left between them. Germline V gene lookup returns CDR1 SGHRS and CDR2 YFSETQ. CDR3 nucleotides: TGCGCCAGCAGCTTGGATCCCACCCGACGTCTGTACTTC. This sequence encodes CASSLDPTRRLYF.

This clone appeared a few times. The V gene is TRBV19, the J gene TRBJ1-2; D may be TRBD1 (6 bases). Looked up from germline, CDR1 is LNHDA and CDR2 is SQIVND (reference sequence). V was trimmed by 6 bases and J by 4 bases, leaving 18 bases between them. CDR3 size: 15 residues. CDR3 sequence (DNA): TGTGCCAGTAGCACCGCCGGGACATCACTCTATGGCTACACCTTC. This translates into CASSTAGTSLYGYTF.

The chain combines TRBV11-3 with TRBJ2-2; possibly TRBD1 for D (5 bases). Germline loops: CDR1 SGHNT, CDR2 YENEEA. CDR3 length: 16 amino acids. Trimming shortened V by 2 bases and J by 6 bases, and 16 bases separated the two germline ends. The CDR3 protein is CASSLITGRIPGELFF. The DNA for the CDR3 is TGTGCCAGCAGCTTAATTACAGGTCGTATCCCCGGGGAGCTGTTTTTT.

Written as DNA, the CDR3 is TGCAGCGTTGATGTCGAGCGGGGAGGGTTTAATGGCTACACCTTC. It yields the protein CSVDVERGGFNGYTF. The chain carries TRBV29-1 and TRBJ1-2; D ambiguous. In germline, CDR1 is SQVTM, CDR2 ANQGSEA. The CDR3 loop spans 15 amino acids. Trimming shortened V by 3 bases and J by 6 bases, and 20 bases separated the two germline ends.

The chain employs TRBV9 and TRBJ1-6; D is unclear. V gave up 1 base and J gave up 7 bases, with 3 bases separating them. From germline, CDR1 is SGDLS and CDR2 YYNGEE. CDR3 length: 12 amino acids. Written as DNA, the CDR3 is TGTGCCAGCAGCGTACCGAATTCACCCCTCCACTTT. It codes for CASSVPNSPLHF.

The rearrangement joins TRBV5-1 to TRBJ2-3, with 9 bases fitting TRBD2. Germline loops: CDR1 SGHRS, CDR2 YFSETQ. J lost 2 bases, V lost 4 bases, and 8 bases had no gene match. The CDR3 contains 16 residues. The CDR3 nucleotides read TGCGCCAGCAGCCCCTGGTCTAGCGGGGTCACAGATACGCAGTATTTT. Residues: CASSPWSSGVTDTQYF.

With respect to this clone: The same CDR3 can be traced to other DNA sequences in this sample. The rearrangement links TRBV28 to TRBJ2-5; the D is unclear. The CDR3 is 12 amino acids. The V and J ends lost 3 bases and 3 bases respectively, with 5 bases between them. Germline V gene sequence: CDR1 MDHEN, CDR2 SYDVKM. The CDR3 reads CASSFVKETQYF. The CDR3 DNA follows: TGTGCCAGCAGTTTCGTGAAAGAGACCCAGTACTTC. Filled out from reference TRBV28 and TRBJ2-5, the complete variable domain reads DVKVTQSSRYLVKRTGEKVFLECVQDMDHENMFWYRQDPGLGLRLIYFSYDVKMKEKGDIPEGYSVSREKKERFSLILESASTNQTSMYLCASSFVKETQYFGPGTRLLVL.

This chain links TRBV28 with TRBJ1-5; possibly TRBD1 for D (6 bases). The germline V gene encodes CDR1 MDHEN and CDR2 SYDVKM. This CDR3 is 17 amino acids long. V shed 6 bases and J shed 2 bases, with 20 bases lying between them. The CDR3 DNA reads TGTGCCAGCAGCGATGGGCCGGGACAAAGAGGCAATCAGCCCCAGCATTTT. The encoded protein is CASSDGPGQRGNQPQHF.

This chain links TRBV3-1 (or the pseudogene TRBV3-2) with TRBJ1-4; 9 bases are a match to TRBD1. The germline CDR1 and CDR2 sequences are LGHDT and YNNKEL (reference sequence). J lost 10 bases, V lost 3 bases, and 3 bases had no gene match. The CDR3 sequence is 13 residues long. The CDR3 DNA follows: TGTGCCAGCAGCCAGGACAGGGGAGTAAAACTGTTTTTT. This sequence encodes CASSQDRGVKLFF.

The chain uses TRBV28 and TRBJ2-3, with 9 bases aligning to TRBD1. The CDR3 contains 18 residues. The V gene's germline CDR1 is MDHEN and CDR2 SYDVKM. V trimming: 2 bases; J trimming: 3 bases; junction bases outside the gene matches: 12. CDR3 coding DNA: TGTGCCAGCAGTTTAGACAAGTTCGGGACAGGGATGACAGATACGCAGTATTTT. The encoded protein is CASSLDKFGTGMTDTQYF.

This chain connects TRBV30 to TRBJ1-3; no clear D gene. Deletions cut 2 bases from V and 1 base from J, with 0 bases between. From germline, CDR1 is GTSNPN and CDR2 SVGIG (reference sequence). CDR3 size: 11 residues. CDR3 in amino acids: CAWSSGNTIYF. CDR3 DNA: TGTGCCTGGAGTTCTGGAAACACCATATATTTT.

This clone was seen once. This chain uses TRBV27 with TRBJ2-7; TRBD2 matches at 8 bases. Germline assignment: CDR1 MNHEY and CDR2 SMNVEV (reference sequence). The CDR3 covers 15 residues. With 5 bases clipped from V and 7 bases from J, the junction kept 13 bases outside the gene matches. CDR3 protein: CASSPKGLARWEQYF. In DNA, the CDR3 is TGTGCCAGCAGTCCCAAAGGACTAGCCAGGTGGGAGCAGTACTTC.

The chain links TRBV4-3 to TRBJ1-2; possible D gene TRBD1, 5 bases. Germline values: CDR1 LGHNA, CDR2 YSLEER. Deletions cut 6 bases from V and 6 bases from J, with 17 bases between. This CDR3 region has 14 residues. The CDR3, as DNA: TGCGCCAGCAGTCGTGACAGTTTTGACAATGGCTACACCTTC. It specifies CASSRDSFDNGYTF.

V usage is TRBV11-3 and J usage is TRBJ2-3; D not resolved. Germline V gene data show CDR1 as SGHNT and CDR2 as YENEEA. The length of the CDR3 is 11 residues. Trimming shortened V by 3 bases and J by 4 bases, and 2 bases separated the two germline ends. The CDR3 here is CASSFSDTQYF. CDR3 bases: TGTGCCAGCAGCTTTTCAGATACGCAGTATTTT.

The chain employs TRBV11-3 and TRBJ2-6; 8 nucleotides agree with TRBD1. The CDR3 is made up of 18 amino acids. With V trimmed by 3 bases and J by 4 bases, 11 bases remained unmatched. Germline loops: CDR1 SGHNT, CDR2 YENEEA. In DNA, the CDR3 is TGTGCCAGCAGCTTGGGTGGCGGCAGGGGGCCGGGGGCCAACGTCCTGACTTTC. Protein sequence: CASSLGGGRGPGANVLTF.

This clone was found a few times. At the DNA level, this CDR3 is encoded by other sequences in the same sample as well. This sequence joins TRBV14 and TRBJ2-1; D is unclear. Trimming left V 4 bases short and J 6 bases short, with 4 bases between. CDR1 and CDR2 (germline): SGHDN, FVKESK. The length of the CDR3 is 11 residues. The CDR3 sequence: CASSLLNEQFF. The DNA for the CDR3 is TGTGCCAGCAGCCTTCTCAATGAGCAGTTCTTC.

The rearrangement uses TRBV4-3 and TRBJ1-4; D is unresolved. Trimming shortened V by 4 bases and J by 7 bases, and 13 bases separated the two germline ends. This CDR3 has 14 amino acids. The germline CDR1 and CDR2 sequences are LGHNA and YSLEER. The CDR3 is CASSPSRSSEKLFF. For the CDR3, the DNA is TGCGCCAGCAGCCCCTCCAGGAGCTCTGAAAAACTGTTTTTT.

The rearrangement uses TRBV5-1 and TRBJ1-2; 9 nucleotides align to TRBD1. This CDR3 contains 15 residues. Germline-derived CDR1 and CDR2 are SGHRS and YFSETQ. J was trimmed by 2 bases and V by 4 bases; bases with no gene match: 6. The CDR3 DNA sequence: TGCGCCAGCAGCACGGGAGGGACAGGGAACTATGGCTACACCTTC. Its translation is CASSTGGTGNYGYTF.

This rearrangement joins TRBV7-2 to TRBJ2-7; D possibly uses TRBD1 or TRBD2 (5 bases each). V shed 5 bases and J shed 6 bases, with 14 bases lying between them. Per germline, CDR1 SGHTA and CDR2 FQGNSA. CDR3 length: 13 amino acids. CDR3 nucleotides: TGTGCCAGCAGCGCGCACGGGGCCGCCGAGCAGTACTTC. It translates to CASSAHGAAEQYF.

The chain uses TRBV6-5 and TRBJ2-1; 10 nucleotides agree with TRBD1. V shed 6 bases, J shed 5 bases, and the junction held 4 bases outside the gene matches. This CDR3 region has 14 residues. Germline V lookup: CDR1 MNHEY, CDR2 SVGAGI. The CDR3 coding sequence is TGTGCCAGCAGGGACAGGGGGAGAAACAATGAGCAGTTCTTC. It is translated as CASRDRGRNNEQFF.

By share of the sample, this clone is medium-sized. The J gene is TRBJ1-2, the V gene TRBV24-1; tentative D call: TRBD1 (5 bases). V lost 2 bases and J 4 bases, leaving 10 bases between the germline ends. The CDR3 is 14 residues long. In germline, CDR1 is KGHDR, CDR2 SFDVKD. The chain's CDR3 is CATSDSRRGYGYTF. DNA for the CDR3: TGTGCCACCAGTGATTCTAGGAGGGGCTATGGCTACACCTTC.

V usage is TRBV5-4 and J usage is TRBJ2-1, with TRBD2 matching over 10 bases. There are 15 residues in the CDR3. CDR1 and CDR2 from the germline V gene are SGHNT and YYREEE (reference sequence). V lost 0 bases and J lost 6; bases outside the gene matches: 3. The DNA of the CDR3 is TGTGCCAGCAGCTTGGATTCTAGCGGGAGCAATGAGCAGTTCTTC. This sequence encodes CASSLDSSGSNEQFF.

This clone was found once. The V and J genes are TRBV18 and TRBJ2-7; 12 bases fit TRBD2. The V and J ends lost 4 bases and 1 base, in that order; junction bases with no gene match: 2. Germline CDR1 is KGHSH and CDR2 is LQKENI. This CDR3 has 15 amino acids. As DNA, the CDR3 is TGTGCCAGCTCACTCGGGACTAGCGGGTCCTACGAGCAGTACTTC. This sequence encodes CASSLGTSGSYEQYF.

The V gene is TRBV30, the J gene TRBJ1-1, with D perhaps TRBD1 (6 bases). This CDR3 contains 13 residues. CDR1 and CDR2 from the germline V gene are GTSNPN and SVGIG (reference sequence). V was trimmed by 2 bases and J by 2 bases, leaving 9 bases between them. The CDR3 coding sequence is TGTGCCTGGAGTTACAGGGTAAACACTGAAGCTTTCTTT. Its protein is CAWSYRVNTEAFF.

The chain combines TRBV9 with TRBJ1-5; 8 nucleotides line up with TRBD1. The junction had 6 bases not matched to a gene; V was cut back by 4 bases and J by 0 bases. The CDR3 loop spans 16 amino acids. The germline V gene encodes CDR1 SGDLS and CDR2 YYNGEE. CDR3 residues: CASSSGDRSSNQPQHF. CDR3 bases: TGTGCCAGCAGCTCGGGGGACAGGAGTAGCAATCAGCCCCAGCATTTT.